This T cell receptor beta chain was identified during a study of shared clonotypes between healthy human individuals. As for the study in general: The donor group consisted of a couple of women and three men, aged 18 to 49.

Regarding the study as a whole: Memory subsets generally showed smaller estimated richness than naive subsets did. Naive CD4 clonotypes overlapped across a few donors at roughly 5%. Sorted-subset sequencing was shown by rarefaction to be incomplete despite large depth.

Worth noting for this clone: Its antigen is undetermined.

Germline V gene sequence: CDR1 SGHKS, CDR2 YYEKEE (reference sequence). The CDR3 length is 12 residues. Between the trimmed V and J ends, which lost 5 bases and 5 bases, there was a span of 11 bases. Produced via immunoSEQ multiplex PCR; TCRdb's table is partial and in-frame only. The sample shows around 2,000,000 clones, less than 95% of them seen only once. The naive CD8 subset, CD45RO-negative cells positively selected for CCR7, excluded terminally differentiated effector memory CD45RA+ cells. This clonotype was sampled from a man younger than 35 in good health. This chain uses TRBV5-5 with TRBJ2-7; no clear D gene. The sequenced sample consisted of naive CD8+ T cells sorted from blood. The CDR3 DNA is TGTGCCAGCAGAACCGGAATCCACGAGCAGTACTTC. Translated, it gives CASRTGIHEQYF.